This T cell receptor (beta chain) was captured by sequencing in a study of shared clonotypes between healthy human individuals. Running of the assay took place at deep level. Sequenced by immunoSEQ multiplex PCR; TCRdb stores in-frame clones only, minus some. The table records over 400,000 clones, 95% to 96% of them present only once. This CDR3 contains 16 residues. Looked up from germline, CDR1 is SGHRS and CDR2 is YFSETQ. Trimming at V came to 0 bases and at J to 2 bases, leaving 7 bases not matched to a gene. The sequence was obtained from a young woman in good health. V is TRBV5-1 and J is TRBJ2-5; 7 bases fit TRBD2. The sample was naive CD4+ T cells sorted from blood. Regarding subset: CD45RA+ positively selected. Here the CDR3 DNA reads TGCGCCAGCAGCTTGGTTTCTAGCGGAGCACAAGAGACCCAGTACTTC. It specifies CASSLVSSGAQETQYF.